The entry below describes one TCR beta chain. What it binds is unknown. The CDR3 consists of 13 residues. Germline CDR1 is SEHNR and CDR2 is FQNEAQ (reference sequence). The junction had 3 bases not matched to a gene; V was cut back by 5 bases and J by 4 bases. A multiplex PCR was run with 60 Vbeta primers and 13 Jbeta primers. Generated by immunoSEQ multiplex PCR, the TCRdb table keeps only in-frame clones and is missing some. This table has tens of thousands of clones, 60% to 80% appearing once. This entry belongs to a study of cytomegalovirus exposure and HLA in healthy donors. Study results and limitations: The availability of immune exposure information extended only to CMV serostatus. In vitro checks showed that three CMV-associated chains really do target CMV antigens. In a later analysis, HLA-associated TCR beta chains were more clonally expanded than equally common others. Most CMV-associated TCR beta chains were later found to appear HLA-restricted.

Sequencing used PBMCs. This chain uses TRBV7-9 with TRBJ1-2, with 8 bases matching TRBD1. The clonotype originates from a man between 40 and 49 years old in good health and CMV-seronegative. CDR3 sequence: CASSDRGGYGYTF. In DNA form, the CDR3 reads TGTGCCAGCAGCGACAGGGGAGGCTATGGCTACACCTTC.